This T cell receptor (beta chain) was recorded in a study of shared clonotypes between healthy human individuals. Germline values: CDR1 SNHLY, CDR2 FYNNEI. CDR3 length: 18 amino acids. Trimming pared 2 bases from V and 0 bases from J, leaving 18 bases between. The table came from immunoSEQ multiplex PCR; TCRdb's copy has only in-frame clones and leaves some out. The profile shows around 1.9 million clones, 80% to 95% of them singletons. The naive CD8 subset, CD45RO-negative cells positively selected for CCR7, excluded terminally differentiated effector memory CD45RA+ cells. Every donor, a Caucasian adult, lived in Nashville, Tennessee.

The chain combines TRBV2 with TRBJ2-3, with D possibly TRBD1 on 5 matching bases. The origin of this receptor is a man younger than 35 in good health. Some clones in this sample may be carry-over from other donors' samples. Material for sequencing was naive CD8+ T cells from PBMCs. The CDR3: CASSELGHRPASTDTQYF. Here the CDR3 DNA reads TGTGCCAGCAGTGAATTAGGACACCGACCCGCTAGCACAGATACGCAGTATTTT.